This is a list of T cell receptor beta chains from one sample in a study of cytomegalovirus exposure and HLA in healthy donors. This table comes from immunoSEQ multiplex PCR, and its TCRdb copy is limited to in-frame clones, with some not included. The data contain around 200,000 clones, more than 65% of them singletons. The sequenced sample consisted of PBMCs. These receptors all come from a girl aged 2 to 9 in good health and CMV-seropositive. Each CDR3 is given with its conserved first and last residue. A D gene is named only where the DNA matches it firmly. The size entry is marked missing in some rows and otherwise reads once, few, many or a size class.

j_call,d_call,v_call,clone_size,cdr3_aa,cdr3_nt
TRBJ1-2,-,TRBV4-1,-,CASSQGTAGHYGYTF,TGCGCCAGCAGCCAAGGGACAGCGGGACACTATGGCTACACCTTC
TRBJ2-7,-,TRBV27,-,CASSFKGELSYEQYF,TGTGCCAGCAGTTTTAAGGGAGAACTCTCCTACGAGCAGTACTTC
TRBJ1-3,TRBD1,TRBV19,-,CASRPGQGITYSGNTIYF,TGTGCCAGTAGACCCGGACAGGGGATTACATACTCTGGAAACACCATATATTTT
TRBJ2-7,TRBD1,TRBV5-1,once,CASSLGTGGYEQYF,TGCGCCAGCAGCCTCGGGACAGGGGGCTACGAGCAGTACTTC
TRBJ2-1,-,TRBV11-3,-,CASSFGGIRSYNEQFF,TGTGCCAGCAGCTTCGGAGGGATACGCTCCTACAATGAGCAGTTCTTC
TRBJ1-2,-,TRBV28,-,CASSLGQGSYTF,TGTGCCAGCAGTTTAGGGCAGGGGAGCTACACCTTC
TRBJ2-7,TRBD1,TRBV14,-,CASSQALGTALYEQYF,TGTGCCAGCAGCCAAGCCTTAGGGACAGCGCTCTACGAGCAGTACTTC
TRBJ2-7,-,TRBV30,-,CAWSVLGDRSSYEQYF,TGTGCCTGGAGTGTACTAGGAGACAGGAGCTCCTACGAGCAGTACTTC
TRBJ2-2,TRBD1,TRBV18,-,CASSPPGQGPTGELFF,TGTGCCAGCTCACCTCCGGGACAGGGGCCAACCGGGGAGCTGTTTTTT
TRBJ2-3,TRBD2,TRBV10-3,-,CAISESPSGSTTDTQYF,TGTGCCATCAGTGAGTCCCCTAGCGGGAGTACCACAGATACGCAGTATTTT
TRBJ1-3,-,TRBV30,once,CASATTSIGNTIYF,TGTGCCTCAGCCACTACGTCTATTGGAAACACCATATATTTT
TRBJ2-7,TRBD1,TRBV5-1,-,CASSFAGQGSGEQYF,TGCGCCAGCAGCTTCGCGGGACAGGGATCCGGCGAGCAGTACTTC
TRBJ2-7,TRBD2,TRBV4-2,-,CASSYTRGLAGGPSYEQYF,TGTGCCAGCAGCTATACCAGGGGACTAGCGGGAGGGCCCTCCTACGAGCAGTACTTC
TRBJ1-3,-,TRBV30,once,CAWTPRTVSGNTIYF,TGTGCCTGGACCCCCAGGACAGTCTCTGGAAACACCATATATTTT
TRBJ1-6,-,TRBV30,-,CAWMGARNSPLHF,TGTGCCTGGATGGGGGCTCGAAATTCACCCCTCCACTTT
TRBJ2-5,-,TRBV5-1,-,CASSWVEGSQETQYF,TGCGCCAGCAGCTGGGTGGAGGGAAGCCAAGAGACCCAGTACTTC
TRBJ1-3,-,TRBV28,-,CASKTGLIISGNTIYF,TGTGCCAGCAAGACGGGACTCATTATCTCTGGAAACACCATATATTTT
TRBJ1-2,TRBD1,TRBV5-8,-,CASSLVRGNGGYTF,TGTGCCAGCAGCTTGGTCAGGGGGAATGGTGGCTACACCTTC
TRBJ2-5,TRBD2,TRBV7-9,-,CASSLGAGGREETQYF,TGTGCCAGCAGCTTGGGGGCGGGAGGGCGAGAAGAGACCCAGTACTTC
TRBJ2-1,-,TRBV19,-,CASSPASGRGNEQFF,TGTGCCAGTAGTCCAGCGAGCGGGCGCGGCAATGAGCAGTTCTTC
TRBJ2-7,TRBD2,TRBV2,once,CASGRAGVIDEQYF,TGTGCCAGCGGAAGAGCGGGAGTTATAGACGAGCAGTACTTC
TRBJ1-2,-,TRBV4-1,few,CASSTLAGGYTF,TGCGCCAGCAGCACCCTAGCGGGAGGCTACACCTTC
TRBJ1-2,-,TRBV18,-,CASSQGENYGYTF,TGTGCCAGCTCACAGGGGGAAAACTATGGCTACACCTTC
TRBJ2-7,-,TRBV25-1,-,CASSGEDTYEQYF,TGTGCCAGCAGTGGGGAGGACACCTACGAGCAGTACTTC
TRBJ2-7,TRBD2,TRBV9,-,CASSVTSGGPSYEQYF,TGTGCCAGCAGCGTAACCAGCGGGGGACCCTCCTACGAGCAGTACTTC
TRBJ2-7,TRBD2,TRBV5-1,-,CASSFGTSGGSSYEQYF,TGCGCCAGCAGCTTCGGGACTAGCGGGGGGAGCTCCTACGAGCAGTACTTC
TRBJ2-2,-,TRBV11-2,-,CASSRGRERTGELFF,TGTGCCAGCAGCCGCGGCAGGGAACGAACCGGGGAGCTGTTTTTT
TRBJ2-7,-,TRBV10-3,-,CAIRSRGSYEQYF,TGTGCCATCAGGTCGAGGGGGTCCTACGAGCAGTACTTC
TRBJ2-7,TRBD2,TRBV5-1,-,CASSLTSGRAYEQYF,TGCGCCAGCAGCCTAACTAGCGGGAGGGCCTACGAGCAGTACTTC
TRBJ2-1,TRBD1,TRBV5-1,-,CASSPGTGGVEQFF,TGCGCCAGCAGCCCAGGGACAGGGGGCGTTGAGCAGTTCTTC
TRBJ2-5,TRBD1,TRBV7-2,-,CASSPTGEETQYF,TGTGCCAGCAGCCCGACAGGGGAAGAGACCCAGTACTTC
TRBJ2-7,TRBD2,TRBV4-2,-,CASSQDRGGSGEQYF,TGTGCCAGCAGCCAAGATCGTGGCGGGAGTGGCGAGCAGTACTTC